These 16 T cell receptor beta chains share one sample of origin, sequenced in a study of shared clonotypes between healthy human individuals. Naive CD8 cells lacked CD45RO, underwent positive selection for CCR7 and left out terminally differentiated effector memory CD45RA+ cells. TCRdb's table, derived via immunoSEQ multiplex PCR, lists solely in-frame clones and lacks some. Among 2 million to 2.5 million clones listed, 90% to 95% were seen once. The sequenced material came from naive CD8+ T cells from PBMCs. Receptors originate from a young man in good health. Some clones in this sample may be carry-over from other donors' samples.

This clone is a singleton in its sample. This chain connects TRBV6-1 to TRBJ2-7; D is possibly TRBD1 (6 bases). Germline CDR1 is MNHNS and CDR2 is SASEGT. This CDR3 region has 15 residues. V lost 1 base, J lost 3 bases, and 13 bases lay in between. CDR3 amino acids: CASSEEPGQNYEQYF. CDR3 nucleotide sequence: TGTGCCAGCAGTGAAGAACCGGGACAAAACTACGAGCAGTACTTC.

The gene calls are TRBV29-1 and TRBJ2-2, with D unclear. V lost 4 bases, J lost 1 base, and 13 bases lay in between. Per germline, CDR1 SQVTM and CDR2 ANQGSEA. This CDR3 spans 15 amino acids. CDR3 sequence reads: CSVVWRPKNTGELFF. CDR3 coding DNA: TGCAGCGTTGTCTGGAGACCCAAGAACACCGGGGAGCTGTTTTTT.

This clone was found once. This chain connects TRBV7-3 to TRBJ2-3; 7 bases are shared with TRBD2. The J segment lost 1 base and the V segment lost 5 bases, leaving 9 bases of the junction unmatched. Germline-derived CDR1 and CDR2 are SGHTA and FQGTGA. The CDR3 covers 16 residues. CDR3 sequence: CASSPLRAGGTDTQYF. The DNA for the CDR3 is TGTGCCAGCAGCCCTCTCCGTGCGGGAGGCACAGATACGCAGTATTTT.

The gene calls are TRBV25-1 and TRBJ2-7; perhaps TRBD1 as D (6 bases). The CDR3 is 14 residues long. Germline CDR1 MGHDK, CDR2 SYGVNS. V dropped 4 bases and J dropped 5 bases, with 15 bases sitting between them. In DNA form, the CDR3 reads TGTGCCAGCAGTGCCACCGGGACAACGGACGAGCAGTACTTC. Protein sequence: CASSATGTTDEQYF.

This clone was counted a single time. The chain employs TRBV29-1 and TRBJ2-7; D perhaps matches TRBD2 (6 bases). With 7 bases removed from V and 2 bases from J, the gap between germline ends came to 15 bases. The CDR3 contains 13 residues. Per the germline V gene, CDR1 is SQVTM and CDR2 is ANQGSEA. CDR3: CSGGVGPAYEQYF. CDR3 sequence (DNA): TGCAGCGGGGGGGTTGGACCCGCCTACGAGCAGTACTTC.

The chain is built from TRBV6-5 and TRBJ1-6; 9 bases are a match to TRBD1. CDR1 MNHEY and CDR2 SVGAGI come from the germline V gene. The CDR3 consists of 14 residues. V gave up 4 bases and J gave up 8 bases; unmatched junction bases: 3. CDR3 amino acids: CASSWTGEDSPLHF. DNA of the CDR3: TGTGCCAGCAGTTGGACAGGGGAGGATTCACCCCTCCACTTT.

V is TRBV4-3 and J is TRBJ2-7, with unresolved D. The CDR3 is made up of 13 amino acids. The germline V gene encodes CDR1 LGHNA and CDR2 YSLEER. The ends were cut back, 3 bases at V and 4 bases at J, with 10 bases in the middle. The CDR3 DNA follows: TGCGCCAGCAGCCAGCATTATCTATACGAGCAGTACTTC. Translating it yields CASSQHYLYEQYF.

J is TRBJ2-7 and V is TRBV6-6, with D possibly matching TRBD2 (5 bases). CDR1 MNHNY and CDR2 SVGAGI come from the germline V gene (reference sequence). This CDR3 is built from 12 residues. V dropped 0 bases and J dropped 6 bases, with 6 bases sitting between them. CDR3 protein: CASSYSGSEQYF. In DNA, the CDR3 is TGTGCCAGCAGTTACTCAGGGAGCGAGCAGTACTTC.

The V and J genes are TRBV27 and TRBJ1-5, with D possibly TRBD1 on 5 matching bases. Trimming stripped 2 bases from V and 7 bases from J, with 12 bases between. Germline V gives CDR1 MNHEY, CDR2 SMNVEV (reference sequence). The length of the CDR3 is 14 residues. CDR3: CASSLKGNMQPQHF. CDR3 bases: TGTGCCAGCAGTTTAAAGGGGAATATGCAGCCCCAGCATTTT.

The chain carries TRBV4-1 and TRBJ2-1; D is uncertain. Germline loops: CDR1 MGHRA, CDR2 YSYEKL. This CDR3 region has 17 residues. Trimming took 0 bases from V and 3 from J, leaving 15 bases between them. CDR3 sequence reads: CASSQDPASSLYNEQFF. In DNA, the CDR3 is TGCGCCAGCAGCCAAGATCCGGCGAGTTCTCTCTACAATGAGCAGTTCTTC.

This clone was recorded once. The gene calls are TRBV2 and TRBJ2-1; D ambiguous. CDR1 SNHLY and CDR2 FYNNEI come from the germline V gene. The V gene lost 11 bases and the J gene lost 5 bases, with 22 bases spanning the gap. This CDR3 contains 15 residues. The CDR3 region has the DNA TGTGCCGTTTTAATGGGCGAGTCGAGGCACAATGAGCAGTTCTTC. This encodes CAVLMGESRHNEQFF. Together with reference TRBV2 and TRBJ2-1, the CDR3 gives the full variable domain: EPEVTQTPSHQVTQMGQEVILRCVPISNHLYFYWYRQILGQKVEFLVSFYNNEISEKSEIFDDQFSVERPDGSNFTLKIRSTKLEDSAMYFCAVLMGESRHNEQFFGPGTRLTVL.

The chain is built from TRBV7-9 and TRBJ1-2, with 12 bases fitting TRBD1. Germline V gene sequence: CDR1 SEHNR, CDR2 FQNEAQ (reference sequence). CDR3 length equals 16 residues. V dropped 5 bases and J dropped 4; count of bases not matched to a gene: 8. CDR3 amino acids: CASSPVGTGGLYGYTF. The CDR3 nucleotides read TGTGCCAGCAGCCCTGTCGGGACAGGGGGCCTCTATGGCTACACCTTC.

The rearrangement joins TRBV28 to TRBJ1-5; TRBD1 is a possible D gene (5 bases). Germline CDR1 reads MDHEN; CDR2 reads SYDVKM. V lost 8 bases and J 0 bases, leaving 8 bases between the germline ends. The CDR3 runs 13 residues. CDR3 in DNA: TGTGCCAGCGGGGCACTTAGCAATCAGCCCCAGCATTTT. Translated, it gives CASGALSNQPQHF.

About this clone: Additional DNA sequences in this sample encode the identical CDR3. The chain links TRBV11-2 to TRBJ1-5, with a weak D call TRBD1 (5 bases). The length of the CDR3 is 12 residues. Germline V gene lookup returns CDR1 SGHAT and CDR2 FQNNGV. Trimming stripped 5 bases from V and 6 bases from J, with 8 bases between. The CDR3 loop is CASSLGGQPQHF. The CDR3 DNA reads TGTGCCAGCAGCCTTGGGGGTCAGCCCCAGCATTTT.

V gene TRBV13 combines with J gene TRBJ2-6; weak D call: TRBD1 (5 bases). The germline V gene encodes CDR1 PRHDT and CDR2 FYEKMQ (reference sequence). V dropped 5 bases and J dropped 1 base, with 15 bases sitting between them. The length of the CDR3 is 17 residues. CDR3 bases: TGTGCCAGCAGCGGACAAGAGGAGAGTTCTGGGGCCAACGTCCTGACTTTC. This gives the protein CASSGQEESSGANVLTF.

The genes are TRBV27 and TRBJ2-2; 10 bases map to TRBD2. Trimming at V came to 1 base and at J to 4 bases, leaving 9 bases not matched to a gene. Germline V gene sequence: CDR1 MNHEY, CDR2 SMNVEV (reference sequence). The CDR3 runs 18 residues. CDR3 protein: CASSLLQREGRITGELFF. CDR3 DNA sequence: TGTGCCAGCAGTTTATTGCAGCGGGAGGGCCGGATCACCGGGGAGCTGTTTTTT.